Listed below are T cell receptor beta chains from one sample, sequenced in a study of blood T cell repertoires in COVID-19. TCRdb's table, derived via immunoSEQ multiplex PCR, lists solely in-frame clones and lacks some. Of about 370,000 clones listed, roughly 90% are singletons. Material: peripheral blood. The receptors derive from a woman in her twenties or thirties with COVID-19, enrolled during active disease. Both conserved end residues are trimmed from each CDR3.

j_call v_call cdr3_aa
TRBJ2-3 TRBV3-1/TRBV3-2 ASSQAARETDTQY
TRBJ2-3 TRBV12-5 ASGPGATTDTQY
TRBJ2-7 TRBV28 ASSPIFSYEQY
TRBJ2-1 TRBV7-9 ATTSRAGGPRNEQF
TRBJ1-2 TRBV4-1 ASSPQGAGYT
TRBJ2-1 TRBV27 ASSSGQGAYNEQF
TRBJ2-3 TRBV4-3 ASSQDLASGVADTQY
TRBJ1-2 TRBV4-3 ASSQVSRSNYGYT
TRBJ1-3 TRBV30 AWRTVNTGDTIY
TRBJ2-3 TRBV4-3 ASSQNLYTDTQY
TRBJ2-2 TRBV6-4 ATSNYQGTGELF
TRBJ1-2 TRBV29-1 SVDSVDRAGGYT
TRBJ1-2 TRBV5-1 ASSLAGGTVINYGYT
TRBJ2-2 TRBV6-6 ASRRLNLRRGTGELF
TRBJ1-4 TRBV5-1 ASSLNPRATNEKLF
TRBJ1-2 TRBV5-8 ASSILSTGGYYGYT
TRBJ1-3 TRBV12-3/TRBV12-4 ASPGTGGNTIY
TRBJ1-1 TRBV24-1 ATSDRYGTEAF
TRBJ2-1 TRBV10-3 AISEEVIEQF
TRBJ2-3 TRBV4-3 ASSRPGELAQY
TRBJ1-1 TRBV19 ASSIEGNTEAF
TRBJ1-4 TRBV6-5 ASRLQGLQEKLF
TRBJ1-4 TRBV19 ASSDSDRGPPTNEKLF
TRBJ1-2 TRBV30 ACAVRAPYGYT
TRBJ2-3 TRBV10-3 AIRPDRGTDTQY
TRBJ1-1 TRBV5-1 ASSLGQVNTEAF
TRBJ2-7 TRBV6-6 ASSPRSSGGAYEQY
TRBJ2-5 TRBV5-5 ASRGTDPMGETQY